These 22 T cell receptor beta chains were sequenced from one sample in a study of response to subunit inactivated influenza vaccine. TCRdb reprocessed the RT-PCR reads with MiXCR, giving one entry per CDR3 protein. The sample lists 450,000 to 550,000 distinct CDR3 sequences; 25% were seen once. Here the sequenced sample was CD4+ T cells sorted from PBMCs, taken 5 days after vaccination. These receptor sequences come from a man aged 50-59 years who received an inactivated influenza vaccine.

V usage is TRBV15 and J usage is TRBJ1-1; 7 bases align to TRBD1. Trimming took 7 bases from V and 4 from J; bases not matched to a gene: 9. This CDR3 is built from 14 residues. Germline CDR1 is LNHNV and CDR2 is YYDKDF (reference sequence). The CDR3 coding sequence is TGTGCCACCACCGACAGGGCTTCGCGCACTGAAGCTTTCTTT. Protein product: CATTDRASRTEAFF.

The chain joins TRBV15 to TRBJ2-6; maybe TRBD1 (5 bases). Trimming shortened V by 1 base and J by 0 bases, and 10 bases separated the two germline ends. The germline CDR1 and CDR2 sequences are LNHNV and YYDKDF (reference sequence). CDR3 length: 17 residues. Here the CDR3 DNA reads TGTGCCACCAGCAGAGTGGGGCAGAGCTCTGGGGCCAACGTCCTGACTTTC. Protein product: CATSRVGQSSGANVLTF.

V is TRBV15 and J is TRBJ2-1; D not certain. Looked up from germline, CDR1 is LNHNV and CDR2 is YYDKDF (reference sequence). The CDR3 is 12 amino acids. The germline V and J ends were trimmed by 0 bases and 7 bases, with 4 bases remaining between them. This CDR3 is CATSREVNEQFF. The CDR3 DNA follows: TGTGCCACCAGCAGAGAGGTAAATGAGCAGTTCTTC.

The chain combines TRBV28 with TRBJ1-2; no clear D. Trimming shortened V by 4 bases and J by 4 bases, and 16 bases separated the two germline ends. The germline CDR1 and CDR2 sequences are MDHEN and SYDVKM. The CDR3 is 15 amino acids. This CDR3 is CASSSTGVGFYGYTF. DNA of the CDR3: TGTGCCAGCAGTTCCACGGGCGTGGGCTTCTATGGCTACACCTTC.

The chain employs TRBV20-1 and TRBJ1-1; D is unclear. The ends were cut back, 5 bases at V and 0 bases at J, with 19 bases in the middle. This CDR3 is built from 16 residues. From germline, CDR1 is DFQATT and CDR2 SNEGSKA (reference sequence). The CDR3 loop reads CSALENYYRVNTEAFF. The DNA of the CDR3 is TGCAGTGCTCTCGAGAACTACTACAGAGTGAACACTGAAGCTTTCTTT.

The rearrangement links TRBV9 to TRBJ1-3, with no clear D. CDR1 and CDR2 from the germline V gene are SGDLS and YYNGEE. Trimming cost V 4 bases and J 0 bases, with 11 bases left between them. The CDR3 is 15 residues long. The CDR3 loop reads CASSPRLGSGNTIYF. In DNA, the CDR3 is TGTGCCAGCAGCCCCCGACTTGGCTCTGGAAACACCATATATTTT.

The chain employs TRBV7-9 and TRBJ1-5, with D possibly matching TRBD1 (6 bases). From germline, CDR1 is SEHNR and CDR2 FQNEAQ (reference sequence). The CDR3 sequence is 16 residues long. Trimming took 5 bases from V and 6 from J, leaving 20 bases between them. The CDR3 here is CASSPGWDNRGQPQHF. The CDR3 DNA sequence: TGTGCCAGCAGCCCTGGGTGGGACAATCGAGGTCAGCCCCAGCATTTT.

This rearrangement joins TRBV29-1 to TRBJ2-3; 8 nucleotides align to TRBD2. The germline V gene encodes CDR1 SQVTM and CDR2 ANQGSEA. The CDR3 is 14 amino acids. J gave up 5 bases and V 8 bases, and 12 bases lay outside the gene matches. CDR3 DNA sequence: TGCAGCACTACTAGCGGCCCAGCTTTAGATACGCAGTATTTT. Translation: CSTTSGPALDTQYF.

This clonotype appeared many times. As DNA, the CDR3 is TGTGCCAGCAGTTTAGGAGGCTCGGGGGTTGGTGAAGCTTTCTTT. Translation gives CASSLGGSGVGEAFF. The J gene is TRBJ1-1, the V gene TRBV12-3 or TRBV12-4; tentative D call: TRBD1 (5 bases). The CDR3 is 15 amino acids. V lost 1 base to trimming and J lost 7 bases, with 16 bases between them.

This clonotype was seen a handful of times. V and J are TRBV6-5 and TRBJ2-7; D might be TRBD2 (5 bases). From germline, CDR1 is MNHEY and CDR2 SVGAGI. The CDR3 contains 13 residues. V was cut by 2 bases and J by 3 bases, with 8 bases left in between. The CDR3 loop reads CASSYVSGYEQYF. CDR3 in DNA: TGTGCCAGCAGTTACGTCAGCGGCTACGAGCAGTACTTC.

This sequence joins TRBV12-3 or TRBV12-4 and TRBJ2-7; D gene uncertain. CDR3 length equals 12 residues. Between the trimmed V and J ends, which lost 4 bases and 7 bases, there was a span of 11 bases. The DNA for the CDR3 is TGTGCCAGCAGTTCACGGATGGGGGAGCAGTACTTC. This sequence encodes CASSSRMGEQYF.

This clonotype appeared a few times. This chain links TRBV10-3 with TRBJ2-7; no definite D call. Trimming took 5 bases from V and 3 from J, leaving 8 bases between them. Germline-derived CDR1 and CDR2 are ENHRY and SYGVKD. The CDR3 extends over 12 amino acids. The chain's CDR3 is CAISPTVYEQYF. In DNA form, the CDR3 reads TGTGCCATCAGTCCAACAGTCTACGAGCAGTACTTC.

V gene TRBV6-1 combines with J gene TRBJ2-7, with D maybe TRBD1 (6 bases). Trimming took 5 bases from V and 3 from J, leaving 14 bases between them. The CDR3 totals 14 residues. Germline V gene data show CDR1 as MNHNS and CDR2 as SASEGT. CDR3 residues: CASSPPGHGYEQYF. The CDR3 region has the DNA TGTGCCAGCAGTCCCCCGGGACACGGCTACGAGCAGTACTTC.

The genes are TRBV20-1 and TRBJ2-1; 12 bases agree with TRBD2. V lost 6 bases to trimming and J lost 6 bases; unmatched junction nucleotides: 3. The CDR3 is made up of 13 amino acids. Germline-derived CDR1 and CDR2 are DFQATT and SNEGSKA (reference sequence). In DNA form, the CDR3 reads TGCAGTGCCAGACTAGCGGGAGTCAATGAGCAGTTCTTC. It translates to CSARLAGVNEQFF.

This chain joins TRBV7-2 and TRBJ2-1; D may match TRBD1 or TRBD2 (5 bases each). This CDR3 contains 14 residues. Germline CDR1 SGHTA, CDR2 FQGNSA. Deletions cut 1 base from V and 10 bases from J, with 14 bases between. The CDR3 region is CASSLGPEAGEQFF. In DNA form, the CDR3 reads TGTGCCAGCAGCTTAGGCCCGGAGGCAGGGGAGCAGTTCTTC.

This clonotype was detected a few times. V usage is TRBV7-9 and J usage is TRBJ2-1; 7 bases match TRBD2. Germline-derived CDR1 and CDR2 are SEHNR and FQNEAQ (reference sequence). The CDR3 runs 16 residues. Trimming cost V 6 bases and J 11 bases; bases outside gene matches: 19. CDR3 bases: TGTGCCAGCAGAAATTTCAAGGAGAGCGGGGCTTGGCAGCAGTTCTTC. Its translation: CASRNFKESGAWQQFF.

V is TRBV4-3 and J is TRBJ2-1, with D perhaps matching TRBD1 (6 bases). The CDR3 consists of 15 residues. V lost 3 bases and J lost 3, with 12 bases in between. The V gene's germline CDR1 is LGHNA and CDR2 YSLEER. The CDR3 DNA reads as TGCGCCAGCAGCCAGTCGAGGGGGAACTACAATGAGCAGTTCTTC. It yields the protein CASSQSRGNYNEQFF.

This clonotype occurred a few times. CDR3 amino acids: CASSYSRPGYSPLHF. The CDR3 DNA reads TGTGCCAGCAGTTACTCCCGCCCAGGGTATTCACCCCTCCACTTT. The genes are TRBV6-2 or TRBV6-3 and TRBJ1-6; TRBD1 might be the D (5 bases). Germline assignment: CDR1 MNHEY and CDR2 SVGEGT. V lost 0 bases and J 8 bases, leaving 11 bases between the germline ends. The CDR3 covers 15 residues.

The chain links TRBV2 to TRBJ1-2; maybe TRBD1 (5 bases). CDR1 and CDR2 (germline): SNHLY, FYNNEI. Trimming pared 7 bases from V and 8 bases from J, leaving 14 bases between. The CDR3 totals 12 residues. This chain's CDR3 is CASTAGRSGYTF. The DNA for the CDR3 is TGTGCCAGCACCGCGGGGCGAAGCGGCTACACCTTC.

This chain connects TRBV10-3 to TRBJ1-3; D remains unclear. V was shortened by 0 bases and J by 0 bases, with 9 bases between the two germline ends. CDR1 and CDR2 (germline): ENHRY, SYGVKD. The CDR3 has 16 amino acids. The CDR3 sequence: CAISESTGGSGNTIYF. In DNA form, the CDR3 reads TGTGCCATCAGTGAGTCGACGGGTGGCTCTGGAAACACCATATATTTT.

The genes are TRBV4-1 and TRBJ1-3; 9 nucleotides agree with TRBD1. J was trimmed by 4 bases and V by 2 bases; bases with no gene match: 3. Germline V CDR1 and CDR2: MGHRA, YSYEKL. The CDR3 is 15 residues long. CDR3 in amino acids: CASSQTGGAGNTIYF. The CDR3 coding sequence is TGCGCCAGCAGCCAAACAGGGGGCGCCGGAAACACCATATATTTT.

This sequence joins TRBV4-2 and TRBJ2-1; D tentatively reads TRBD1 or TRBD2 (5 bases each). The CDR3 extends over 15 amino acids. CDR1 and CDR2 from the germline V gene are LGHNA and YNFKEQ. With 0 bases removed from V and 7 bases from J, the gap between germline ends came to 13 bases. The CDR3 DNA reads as TGTGCCAGCAGCCAAGATTGGGGGAGTGGTAATGAGCAGTTCTTC. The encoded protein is CASSQDWGSGNEQFF.